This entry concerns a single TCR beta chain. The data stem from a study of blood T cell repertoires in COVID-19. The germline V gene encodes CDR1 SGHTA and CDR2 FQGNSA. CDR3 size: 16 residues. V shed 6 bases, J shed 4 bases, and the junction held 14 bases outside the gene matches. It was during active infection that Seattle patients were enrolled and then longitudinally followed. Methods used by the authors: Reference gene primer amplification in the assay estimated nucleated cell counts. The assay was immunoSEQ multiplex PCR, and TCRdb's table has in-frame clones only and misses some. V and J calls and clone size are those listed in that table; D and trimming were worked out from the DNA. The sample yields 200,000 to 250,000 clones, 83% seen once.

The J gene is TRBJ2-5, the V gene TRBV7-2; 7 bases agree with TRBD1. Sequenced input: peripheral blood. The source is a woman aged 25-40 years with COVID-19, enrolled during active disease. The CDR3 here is CASSTLDLGGVETQYF. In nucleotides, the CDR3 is TGTGCCAGCAGTACTCTAGACCTAGGGGGCGTAGAGACCCAGTACTTC.